This T cell receptor beta chain appears in the sequencing data of a study of T cell responses to AZD1222 COVID-19 vaccine. TCRdb keeps only in-frame clones here, not all; method: immunoSEQ multiplex PCR. The data hold over 110,000 clones, with 90% to 95% observed a single time. Germline CDR1 SQVTM, CDR2 ANQGSEA. V lost 5 bases, J lost 6 bases, and 9 bases lay in between. The CDR3 contains 11 residues. General observations from the study: Spike regions recognized by vaccine-associated CD4 TCRs spanned the protein, led by 160-218 and 743-854. The sample set comprised mostly white British donors with more females, and clonal diversity was possibly underestimated.

This clone was found a few times. The antigen remains undetermined. V is TRBV29-1 and J is TRBJ2-3; D possibly corresponds to TRBD2 (6 bases). The TCR comes from an adult in good health. This material consisted of peripheral blood, taken on day 0 of AZD1222 vaccination. The CDR3 is CSVILADTQYF. CDR3 coding DNA: TGCAGCGTTATACTAGCCGATACGCAGTATTTT.